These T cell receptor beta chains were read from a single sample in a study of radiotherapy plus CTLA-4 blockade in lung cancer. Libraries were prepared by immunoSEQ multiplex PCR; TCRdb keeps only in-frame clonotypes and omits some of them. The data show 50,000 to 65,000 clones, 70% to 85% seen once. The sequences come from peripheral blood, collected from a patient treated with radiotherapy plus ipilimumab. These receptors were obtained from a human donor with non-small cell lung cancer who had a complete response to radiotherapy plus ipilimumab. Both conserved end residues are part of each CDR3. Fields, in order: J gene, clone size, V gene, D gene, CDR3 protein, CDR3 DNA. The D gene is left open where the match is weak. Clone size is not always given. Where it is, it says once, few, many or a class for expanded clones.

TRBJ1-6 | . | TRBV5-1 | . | CASSRGSETSYNSPLHF | TGCGCCAGCAGTCGAGGGTCCGAAACCTCCTATAATTCACCCCTCCACTTT
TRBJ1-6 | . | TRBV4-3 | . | CASSQDPDSSYNSPLHF | TGCGCCAGCAGCCAAGATCCAGACAGCTCCTATAATTCACCCCTCCACTTT
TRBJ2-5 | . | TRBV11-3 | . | CASSFLSQETQYF | TGTGCCAGCAGCTTTCTCTCGCAAGAGACCCAGTACTTC
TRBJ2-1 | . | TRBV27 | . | CASSSRGSSYNEQFF | TGTGCCAGCAGTTCCAGGGGTAGCTCCTACAATGAGCAGTTCTTC
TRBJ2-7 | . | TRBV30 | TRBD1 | CAWSVSGGSYEQYF | TGTGCCTGGAGTGTGTCAGGGGGTTCCTACGAGCAGTACTTC
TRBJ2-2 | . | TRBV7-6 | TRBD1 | CASTQGQGVSGELFF | TGTGCCAGCACCCAGGGACAGGGGGTTTCCGGGGAGCTGTTTTTT
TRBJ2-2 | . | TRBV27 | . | CASSFWANRGTGELFF | TGTGCCAGCAGTTTCTGGGCAAATCGGGGCACCGGGGAGCTGTTTTTT
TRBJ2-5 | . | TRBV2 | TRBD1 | CASRRQGGETQYF | TGTGCCAGCAGGAGACAGGGGGGGGAGACCCAGTACTTC
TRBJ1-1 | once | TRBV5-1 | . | CASAPGGQRNTEAFF | TGCGCCAGCGCCCCTGGAGGGCAGAGGAACACTGAAGCTTTCTTT
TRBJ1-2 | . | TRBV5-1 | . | CASSLEGPLDYGYTF | TGCGCCAGCAGCTTAGAGGGCCCCCTAGACTATGGCTACACCTTC
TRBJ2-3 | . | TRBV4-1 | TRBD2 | CASSPYGTSGGSDTQYF | TGCGCCAGCAGCCCGTATGGGACTAGCGGGGGGTCAGATACGCAGTATTTT
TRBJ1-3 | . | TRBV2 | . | CASGEVSFSGNTIYF | TGTGCCAGCGGTGAAGTATCGTTCTCTGGAAACACCATATATTTT
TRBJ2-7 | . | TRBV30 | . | CAWSTRRERVPYF | TGTGCCTGGAGTACAAGGCGAGAGAGGGTACCGTACTTC
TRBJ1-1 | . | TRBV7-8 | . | CASSPNKNTEAFF | TGTGCCAGCAGCCCTAATAAGAACACTGAAGCTTTCTTT
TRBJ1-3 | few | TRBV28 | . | CASRAARGGNTIYF | TGTGCCAGCAGGGCGGCCAGGGGAGGAAACACCATATATTTT
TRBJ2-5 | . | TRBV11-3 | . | CASSLESVETQYF | TGTGCCAGCAGCTTAGAGAGCGTTGAGACCCAGTACTTC
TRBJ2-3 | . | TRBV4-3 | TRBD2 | CASSPSGGVIAGPTDTQYF | TGCGCCAGCAGCCCTTCTGGTGGGGTGATAGCGGGGCCCACAGATACGCAGTATTTT
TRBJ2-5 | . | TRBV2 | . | CASSELRSPGETQYF | TGTGCCAGCAGTGAACTCAGGTCGCCTGGGGAGACCCAGTACTTC
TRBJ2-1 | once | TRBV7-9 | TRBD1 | CASSFGTGLWNEQFF | TGTGCCAGCAGCTTCGGGACAGGGCTATGGAATGAGCAGTTCTTC
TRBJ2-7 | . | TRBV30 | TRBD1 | CAWSRDSSYEQYF | TGTGCCTGGAGTCGGGACAGCTCCTACGAGCAGTACTTC
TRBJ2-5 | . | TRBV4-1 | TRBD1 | CASSQGDSDQETQYF | TGCGCCAGCAGCCAAGGGGACAGCGACCAAGAGACCCAGTACTTC
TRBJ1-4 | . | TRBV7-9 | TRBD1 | CASSSRQGVEEKLFF | TGTGCCAGCAGCTCCCGACAGGGGGTCGAGGAAAAACTGTTTTTT
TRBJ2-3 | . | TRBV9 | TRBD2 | CASSVGGGAADTQYF | TGTGCCAGCAGCGTAGGCGGGGGGGCCGCAGATACGCAGTATTTT
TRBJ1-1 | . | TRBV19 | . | CASSLVTMNTEAFF | TGTGCCAGTAGTTTGGTTACTATGAACACTGAAGCTTTCTTT
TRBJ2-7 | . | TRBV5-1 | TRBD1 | CASSRQQGSAYEQYF | TGCGCCAGCAGCCGTCAACAGGGGAGTGCGTACGAGCAGTACTTC
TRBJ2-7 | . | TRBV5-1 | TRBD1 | CASQPGQGYEQYF | TGCGCCAGCCAACCGGGACAGGGCTACGAGCAGTACTTC
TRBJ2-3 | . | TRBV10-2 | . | CASSDLQGLTDGDTQYF | TGCGCCAGCAGTGACCTACAGGGTTTAACTGATGGGGATACGCAGTATTTT
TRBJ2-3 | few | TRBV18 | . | CASSPGRGRTDTQYF | TGTGCCAGCTCACCGGGCAGGGGTCGTACAGATACGCAGTATTTT
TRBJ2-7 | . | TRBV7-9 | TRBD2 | CASSPGGDSYEQYF | TGTGCCAGCAGCCCTGGGGGGGACTCCTACGAGCAGTACTTC
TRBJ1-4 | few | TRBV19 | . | CASSTALRRGEKLFF | TGTGCCAGTAGTACGGCCCTCAGGAGGGGTGAAAAACTGTTTTTT
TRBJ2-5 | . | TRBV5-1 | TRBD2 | CASSSLAGGLPQETQYF | TGCGCCAGCAGCTCCCTAGCGGGGGGACTTCCCCAAGAGACCCAGTACTTC
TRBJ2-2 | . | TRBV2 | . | CASGSGGAARTGELFF | TGTGCCAGCGGTAGCGGTGGGGCCGCGCGGACCGGGGAGCTGTTTTTT
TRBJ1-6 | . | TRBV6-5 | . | CASGFDSPLHF | TGTGCCAGCGGTTTCGATTCACCCCTCCACTTT
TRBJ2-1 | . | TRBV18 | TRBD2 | CASSPGLAEDEQFF | TGTGCCAGCTCACCAGGACTAGCAGAGGATGAGCAGTTCTTC
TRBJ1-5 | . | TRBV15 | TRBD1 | CATSNRGDRGLRSNQPQHF | TGTGCCACCAGCAACCGGGGCGACAGGGGTTTGCGTAGCAATCAGCCCCAGCATTTT
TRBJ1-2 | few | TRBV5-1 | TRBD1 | CASSLIRRYPGTASNYGYTF | TGCGCCAGCAGCTTGATCCGGCGCTATCCCGGGACAGCGAGTAACTATGGCTACACCTTC
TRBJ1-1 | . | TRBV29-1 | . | CSVSEAFF | TGCAGCGTCTCTGAAGCTTTCTTT